Each of the 25 T cell receptor beta chains below was sequenced from the same sample in a study of radiation and T cells in renal cell carcinoma. Only in-frame clones appear in the TCRdb table, and some are missing; sequencing was by immunoSEQ multiplex PCR. There are 150,000 to 160,000 clones in the sample; about nine tenths occur only once, and approximately 13% lies in the top ten. Time point given: blood 2 weeks post-SBRT. Noted treatment: 15 Gy SBRT to primary tumor, nephrectomy 4 weeks later. This material consisted of blood, taken from a patient whose treatment included radiotherapy and nephrectomy. The receptors here all came from a woman in her forties or fifties with renal cell carcinoma.

J is TRBJ1-6 and V is TRBV25-1; D unresolved. V lost 5 bases and J 10 bases, leaving 12 bases between the germline ends. This CDR3 spans 13 amino acids. From germline, CDR1 is MGHDK and CDR2 SYGVNS. CDR3 bases: TGTGCCAGCAGTCCGAGTGGCTACTCACCCCTCCACTTT. It specifies CASSPSGYSPLHF.

The chain uses TRBV7-3 and TRBJ2-1; 8 positions match TRBD2. Germline CDR1 and CDR2: SGHTA and FQGTGA. V was clipped by 1 base and J by 6 bases; unmatched bases: 8. This CDR3 has 16 amino acids. The CDR3 is CASSLSSSRGVNEQFF. The CDR3 DNA follows: TGTGCCAGCAGCTTAAGTTCATCGCGGGGGGTCAATGAGCAGTTCTTC.

This clone was observed a few times. The chain links TRBV12-5 to TRBJ2-7; D is uncertain. This CDR3 is 12 amino acids long. Trimming left V 1 base short and J 4 bases short, with 5 bases between. Germline V gene lookup returns CDR1 LGHNT and CDR2 FRNRAP. Here the CDR3 reads CASGLDFYEQYF. In DNA form, the CDR3 reads TGTGCTAGTGGTTTGGACTTTTACGAGCAGTACTTC. The complete variable domain, with remaining parts taken from reference TRBV12-5 and TRBJ2-7, reads DARVTQTPRHKVTEMGQEVTMRCQPILGHNTVFWYRQTMMQGLELLAYFRNRAPLDDSGMPKDRFSAEMPDATLATLKIQPSEPRDSAVYFCASGLDFYEQYFGPGTRLTVT.

This chain uses TRBV2 with TRBJ2-5; tentatively, D is TRBD2 (6 bases). Trimming pared 6 bases from V and 5 bases from J, leaving 16 bases between. Germline V gives CDR1 SNHLY, CDR2 FYNNEI. The CDR3 consists of 14 residues. CDR3 region: CASRLGLVAETQYF. The CDR3 DNA reads as TGTGCCAGCAGATTGGGACTTGTGGCGGAGACCCAGTACTTC.

This chain joins TRBV10-3 and TRBJ1-5; unclear D gene. CDR3 length: 13 residues. The V and J ends lost 3 bases and 5 bases respectively, with 8 bases between them. CDR1 and CDR2 (germline): ENHRY, SYGVKD. The CDR3 bases are TGTGCCATCAGTGACGGGCGGTATCAGCCCCAGCATTTT. It translates to CAISDGRYQPQHF.

CDR3 protein: CASSYTQQGAQYF. The CDR3 DNA is TGTGCCAGCAGTTACACCCAACAGGGTGCGCAGTATTTT. The chain is built from TRBV27 and TRBJ2-3, with D perhaps TRBD1 (6 bases). V lost 4 bases, J lost 10 bases, and 15 bases lay in between. This CDR3 has 13 residues. Germline CDR1 and CDR2: MNHEY and SMNVEV (reference sequence).

V gene TRBV6-1 combines with J gene TRBJ1-1; D is ambiguous. Germline-derived CDR1 and CDR2 are MNHNS and SASEGT. Between the trimmed V and J ends, which lost 3 bases and 4 bases, there was a span of 12 bases. The CDR3 totals 14 residues. CDR3 coding DNA: TGTGCCAGCAGTGATTGGCCGCGGAGCACTGAAGCTTTCTTT. The encoded protein is CASSDWPRSTEAFF.

This clone has a single count. The V gene is TRBV7-2, the J gene TRBJ1-6, with D tentatively TRBD1 (5 bases). This CDR3 spans 13 amino acids. V was trimmed by 5 bases and J by 10 bases, leaving 12 bases between them. The germline V gene encodes CDR1 SGHTA and CDR2 FQGNSA. In nucleotides, the CDR3 is TGTGCCAGCAGCCCCCAGGGTCGATCACCCCTCCACTTT. Its translation is CASSPQGRSPLHF.

The chain carries TRBV2 and TRBJ1-6; unclear D gene. CDR1 and CDR2 (germline): SNHLY, FYNNEI. CDR3 size: 14 residues. The V end was cut by 0 bases, the J end by 13 bases, with 13 bases between. The chain's CDR3 is CASSEAGEFSPLHF. DNA of the CDR3: TGTGCCAGCAGTGAAGCGGGAGAATTCAGCCCCCTCCACTTT.

In its sample, this clone was seen a few times. The chain uses TRBV2 and TRBJ1-1; the match to TRBD1 covers 7 bases. Unmatched junction bases numbered 9, after V lost 9 bases and J lost 5 bases. The CDR3 consists of 13 residues. In germline, CDR1 is SNHLY, CDR2 FYNNEI. In nucleotides, the CDR3 is TGTGCCAGAGCCCAGGGGGGGGCAACTGAAGCTTTCTTT. Translated, it gives CARAQGGATEAFF.

The V and J genes are TRBV6-1 and TRBJ1-5; D is possibly TRBD1 (5 bases). The CDR3 spans 15 residues. The V and J ends lost 5 bases and 5 bases respectively, with 16 bases between them. The germline V gene has CDR1 MNHNS and CDR2 SASEGT. CDR3: CASSWGRGVDQPQHF. As DNA, the CDR3 is TGTGCCAGCAGTTGGGGCAGAGGGGTAGATCAGCCCCAGCATTTT.

The V and J genes are TRBV9 and TRBJ2-3, with D perhaps given as TRBD1 or TRBD2 (5 bases each). Deletions cut 4 bases from V and 4 bases from J, with 13 bases between. There are 14 residues in the CDR3. CDR1 is SGDLS, CDR2 YYNGEE, per germline. CDR3 DNA sequence: TGTGCCAGCAGCTCTACCGGGACCCCAGATACGCAGTATTTT. Residues: CASSSTGTPDTQYF.

CDR3 in DNA: TGTGCTAGTGGTTTGGTAAATCTAGGAAAATCCACCGAGCAGTTCTTC. It encodes CASGLVNLGKSTEQFF. The V and J genes are TRBV12-5 and TRBJ2-1; D remains unclear. The V end lost 0 bases, the J end lost 10 bases, and 19 bases lay between the germline ends. This CDR3 region has 16 residues. Germline values: CDR1 LGHNT, CDR2 FRNRAP.

This clone was detected only once. The identical CDR3 is also encoded by other nucleotide sequences in the sample. The gene calls are TRBV6-5 and TRBJ1-5; a weak D match, TRBD1 (6 bases). From germline, CDR1 is MNHEY and CDR2 SVGAGI. CDR3 size: 14 residues. The V end was cut by 3 bases, the J end by 3 bases, with 9 bases between. The CDR3 protein is CASSYHRDNQPQHF. CDR3 sequence (DNA): TGTGCCAGCAGTTATCACAGGGACAATCAGCCCCAGCATTTT.

J is TRBJ2-5 and V is TRBV6-5; no clear D. CDR1 is MNHEY and CDR2 is SVGAGI in the germline V gene. The ends were cut back, 6 bases at V and 4 bases at J, with 15 bases in the middle. The CDR3 contains 14 residues. The CDR3 here is CASRRDRLAETQYF. CDR3 nucleotides: TGTGCCAGCAGACGCGACCGGTTGGCAGAGACCCAGTACTTC.

This chain uses TRBV27 with TRBJ2-1, with D tentatively TRBD1 (6 bases). Deletions cut 6 bases from V and 10 bases from J, with 25 bases between. The germline V gene encodes CDR1 MNHEY and CDR2 SMNVEV (reference sequence). There are 16 residues in the CDR3. CDR3 DNA: TGTGCCAGCAGCTTAGTGACAGGCTATTTAGACGGGGAGCAGTTCTTC. It specifies CASSLVTGYLDGEQFF.

This chain links TRBV18 with TRBJ2-3, with a weak D call TRBD1 (6 bases). The length of the CDR3 is 15 residues. The germline V gene encodes CDR1 KGHSH and CDR2 LQKENI. Between the trimmed V and J ends, which lost 5 bases and 2 bases, there was a span of 14 bases. The CDR3 reads CASSFQGPYTDTQYF. The CDR3, as DNA: TGTGCCAGCTCATTCCAGGGGCCCTACACAGATACGCAGTATTTT. Together with reference TRBV18 and TRBJ2-3, the CDR3 gives the full variable domain: NAGVMQNPRHLVRRRGQEARLRCSPMKGHSHVYWYRQLPEEGLKFMVYLQKENIIDESGMPKERFSAEFPKEGPSILRIQQVVRGDSAAYFCASSFQGPYTDTQYFGPGTRLTVL.

The V and J genes are TRBV6-1 and TRBJ2-7; a weak D match, TRBD1 (5 bases). The CDR3 spans 14 residues. Germline lookup yields CDR1 MNHNS and CDR2 SASEGT. V lost 6 bases, J lost 1 base, and 13 bases lay in between. The CDR3 nucleotides read TGTGCCAGCAGCAAAATAGACAGTTCCTACGAGCAGTACTTC. This gives the protein CASSKIDSSYEQYF.

Only one count was recorded for this clone. This sequence joins TRBV7-9 and TRBJ1-1; possible D gene TRBD1, 6 bases. CDR1 is SEHNR, CDR2 FQNEAQ, per germline (reference sequence). V lost 8 bases and J lost 8, with 12 bases in between. This CDR3 spans 11 amino acids. This chain's CDR3 is CASFRQVEAFF. In DNA, the CDR3 is TGTGCCAGCTTTAGACAGGTCGAAGCTTTCTTT.

The chain recombines TRBV2 with TRBJ1-6, with unresolved D. The CDR3 runs to 15 residues. Germline CDR1 and CDR2: SNHLY and FYNNEI. Trimming pared 7 bases from V and 2 bases from J, leaving 12 bases between. The CDR3 here is CASIRYSPYNSPLHF. CDR3 nucleotides: TGTGCCAGCATACGCTATTCCCCCTATAATTCACCCCTCCACTTT.

This chain connects TRBV2 to TRBJ1-2, with D possibly being TRBD1 (6 bases). Between the trimmed V and J ends, which lost 8 bases and 4 bases, there was a span of 20 bases. Germline V gene sequence: CDR1 SNHLY, CDR2 FYNNEI. There are 15 residues in the CDR3. The CDR3 DNA reads as TGTGCCAGCCGAACGGGGGGCGGAATAAGCTATGGCTACACCTTC. It encodes CASRTGGGISYGYTF.

The genes are TRBV9 and TRBJ2-5, with a possible D match to TRBD2 (6 bases). The ends were cut back, 3 bases at V and 5 bases at J, with 17 bases in the middle. The length of the CDR3 is 15 residues. Germline-derived CDR1 and CDR2 are SGDLS and YYNGEE. The CDR3 DNA sequence: TGTGCCAGCAGCGGCGGAGGGTCCTTATGGGAGACCCAGTACTTC. Translated: CASSGGGSLWETQYF.

The rearrangement uses TRBV7-2 and TRBJ2-7, with 11 bases lining up with TRBD2. Germline lookup yields CDR1 SGHTA and CDR2 FQGNSA. This CDR3 has 16 amino acids. The V and J ends lost 3 bases and 6 bases, in that order; junction bases with no gene match: 10. Written as DNA, the CDR3 is TGTGCCAGCAGCTTGAGACTAGCGGGGCCCCGGGGCGAGCAGTACTTC. Translation gives CASSLRLAGPRGEQYF.

The chain is built from TRBV6-5 and TRBJ1-1, with D uncertain. Trimming cost V 6 bases and J 4 bases, with 9 bases left between them. CDR1 is MNHEY and CDR2 is SVGAGI in the germline V gene. CDR3 length: 12 amino acids. The CDR3 sequence is CASSNFFTEAFF. The DNA of the CDR3 is TGTGCCAGCAGCAACTTTTTCACTGAAGCTTTCTTT.

The genes are TRBV19 and TRBJ1-2; possible D gene TRBD1, 6 bases. Trimming shortened V by 4 bases and J by 4 bases, and 13 bases separated the two germline ends. This CDR3 has 14 residues. CDR1 and CDR2 (germline): LNHDA, SQIVND (reference sequence). The CDR3 coding sequence is TGTGCCAGTAGTACCGACAGGAGCCTCTATGGCTACACCTTC. It is translated as CASSTDRSLYGYTF.